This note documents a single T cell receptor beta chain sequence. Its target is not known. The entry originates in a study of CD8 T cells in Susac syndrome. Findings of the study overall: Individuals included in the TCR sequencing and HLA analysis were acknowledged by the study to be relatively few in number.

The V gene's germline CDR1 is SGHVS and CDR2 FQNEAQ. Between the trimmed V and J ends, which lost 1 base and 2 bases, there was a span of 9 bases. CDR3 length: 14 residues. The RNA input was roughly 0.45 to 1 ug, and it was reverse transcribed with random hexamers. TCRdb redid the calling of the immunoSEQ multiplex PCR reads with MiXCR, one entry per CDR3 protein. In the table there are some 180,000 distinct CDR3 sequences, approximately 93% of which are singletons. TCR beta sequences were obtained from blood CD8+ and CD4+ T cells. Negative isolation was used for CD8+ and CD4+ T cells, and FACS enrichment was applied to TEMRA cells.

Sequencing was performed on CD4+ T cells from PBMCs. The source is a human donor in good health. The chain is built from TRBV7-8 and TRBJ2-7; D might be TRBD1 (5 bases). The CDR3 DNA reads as TGTGCCAGCAGCTTAGGGCAGGGTGCCTACGAGCAGTACGTC. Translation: CASSLGQGAYEQYV.